This T cell receptor beta chain was profiled in a study of CD8 T cells in Susac syndrome. Sequencing of TCR beta was performed on blood CD8+ and CD4+ T cells. The multiple sclerosis controls were treatment-naive patients, and their relapsing-remitting disease was stable or active. Negative isolation yielded CD8+ and CD4+ T cells; FACS enriched TEMRA cells. Random hexamers primed reverse transcription of 0.5 to 1 ug RNA. The method of amplification for TCR beta CDR3 was immunoSEQ multiplex PCR, covering 54 Vbeta and 13 Jbeta. MiXCR, run by TCRdb on the immunoSEQ multiplex PCR reads, gives a single entry per CDR3 protein. The sample has some 160,000 distinct CDR3 sequences; about 95% are singletons. Germline V lookup: CDR1 SGHRS, CDR2 YFSETQ. Between the trimmed V and J ends, which lost 2 bases and 8 bases, there was a span of 14 bases. This CDR3 contains 14 residues.

The sample comprised CD8+ T cells from PBMCs. This chain links TRBV5-1 with TRBJ2-1; D is undetermined. The TCR originated in a human donor with multiple sclerosis. The CDR3 loop is CASSFFPAYDEQFF. Written as DNA, the CDR3 is TGCGCCAGCAGCTTCTTTCCTGCATACGATGAGCAGTTCTTC.